The 28 T cell receptor beta chains listed next were all sequenced from one sample in a study of blood T cell repertoires in COVID-19. Assay used: immunoSEQ multiplex PCR; TCRdb lists only in-frame clones, some missing. The sample contains about 300,000 clones, roughly 86% of which appear only once. Sequencing was performed on PBMCs or T cells enriched from blood (not recorded which). Receptors were obtained from a woman in her forties or fifties who had been exposed to COVID-19.

The J gene is TRBJ1-6, the V gene TRBV30; unclear D gene. Trimming pared 2 bases from V and 10 bases from J, leaving 12 bases between. This CDR3 contains 13 residues. Germline lookup yields CDR1 GTSNPN and CDR2 SVGIG (reference sequence). The CDR3 loop reads CAWSPSTSSPLHF. The CDR3, as DNA: TGTGCCTGGAGTCCCTCGACATCCTCACCCCTCCACTTT.

The chain couples TRBV9 to TRBJ1-3, with D maybe TRBD1 (6 bases). The CDR3 runs to 15 residues. Germline CDR1 is SGDLS and CDR2 is YYNGEE. The ends were cut back, 4 bases at V and 2 bases at J, with 13 bases in the middle. The CDR3 sequence is CASSPGQIPGNTIYF. In nucleotides, the CDR3 is TGTGCCAGCAGCCCGGGACAAATACCTGGAAACACCATATATTTT.

The gene calls are TRBV7-2 and TRBJ2-7; 9 bases are shared with TRBD2. The CDR3 has 15 residues. The germline V gene has CDR1 SGHTA and CDR2 FQGNSA. Trimming cost V 5 bases and J 3 bases; bases outside gene matches: 8. The CDR3 loop reads CASSHPRTSVYEQYF. The CDR3 DNA sequence: TGTGCCAGCAGCCACCCCCGGACTAGCGTCTACGAGCAGTACTTC.

CDR3 DNA sequence: TGTGCCAGCAGCTTGGTGGGCCGATCTGGAAACACCATATATTTT. This encodes CASSLVGRSGNTIYF. The genes are TRBV5-6 and TRBJ1-3; D gene unclear. The CDR3 runs 15 residues. Germline V CDR1 and CDR2: SGHDT, YYEEEE. Trimming pared 0 bases from V and 1 base from J, leaving 8 bases between.

The chain joins TRBV7-9 to TRBJ2-7; no clear D gene. The CDR3 is 12 amino acids. Germline V gene data show CDR1 as SEHNR and CDR2 as FQNEAQ (reference sequence). V was clipped by 4 bases and J by 4 bases, with 8 bases between them. The CDR3 spells CASSSYLYEQYF. Here the CDR3 DNA reads TGTGCCAGCAGCTCCTACCTGTACGAGCAGTACTTC.

This chain uses TRBV27 with TRBJ1-2; D unresolved. CDR1 and CDR2 from the germline V gene are MNHEY and SMNVEV (reference sequence). Trimming removed 3 bases at V and 4 bases at J, with 18 bases between. This CDR3 is 16 amino acids long. This CDR3 reads CASSFSLAYGSYGYTF. CDR3 bases: TGTGCCAGCAGTTTCAGCTTAGCCTACGGGAGCTATGGCTACACCTTC.

The chain recombines TRBV5-1 with TRBJ1-4, with D uncertain. The CDR3 runs to 17 residues. Trimming removed 0 bases from V and 0 bases from J, with 12 bases in between. The germline gives CDR1 SGHRS, CDR2 YFSETQ. The chain's CDR3 is CASSLAGGVATNEKLFF. CDR3 sequence (DNA): TGCGCCAGCAGCTTGGCCGGCGGGGTGGCAACTAATGAAAAACTGTTTTTT.

This chain links TRBV5-1 with TRBJ1-2; 9 bases match TRBD1. The germline V gene encodes CDR1 SGHRS and CDR2 YFSETQ. With V trimmed by 5 bases and J by 2 bases, 1 base remained unmatched. This CDR3 comprises 13 residues. CDR3 DNA sequence: TGCGCCAGCAGTACAGGGGGCAACTATGGCTACACCTTC. This gives the protein CASSTGGNYGYTF.

The chain combines TRBV11-1 with TRBJ2-7; 11 bases match TRBD2. The CDR3 is 15 amino acids. Germline-derived CDR1 and CDR2 are SGHAT and FQDESV (reference sequence). V shed 4 bases and J 4 bases; nucleotides not matched to a gene: 6. CDR3 loop: CASSSLAGGWYEQYF. The CDR3 bases are TGTGCCAGCAGCTCTCTAGCGGGGGGTTGGTACGAGCAGTACTTC.

This rearrangement joins TRBV24-1 to TRBJ1-5, with a weak D call TRBD1 (5 bases). Germline V gene sequence: CDR1 KGHDR, CDR2 SFDVKD. The CDR3 loop spans 16 amino acids. V was pared by 8 bases and J by 3 bases, with 19 bases between. CDR3 coding DNA: TGTGCCACCAAAGGAACCCCCCAGGGATTCAATCAGCCCCAGCATTTT. It translates to CATKGTPQGFNQPQHF.

The chain carries TRBV30 and TRBJ1-3; 10 bases map to TRBD1. In germline, CDR1 is GTSNPN, CDR2 SVGIG (reference sequence). The V and J ends lost 1 base and 1 base, in that order; junction bases with no gene match: 4. This CDR3 spans 16 amino acids. The CDR3 sequence: CAWSGKDRGSGNTIYF. CDR3 DNA: TGTGCCTGGAGTGGCAAGGACAGGGGGTCTGGAAACACCATATATTTT.

This chain's CDR3 is CASSPPTEKLFF. CDR3 in DNA: TGTGCCAGCTCCCCGCCCACTGAGAAACTGTTTTTT. The chain joins TRBV18 to TRBJ1-4, with no clear D. This CDR3 spans 12 amino acids. Trimming took off 6 bases at V and 11 bases at J, with 13 bases between the two ends. Germline CDR1 is KGHSH and CDR2 is LQKENI.

The CDR3 bases are TGCGCCAGCAGCCACGGACAGGGGTATAATTCACCCCTCCACTTT. Its protein is CASSHGQGYNSPLHF. This rearrangement joins TRBV4-1 to TRBJ1-6, with TRBD1 matching 9 bases. The junction had 1 base not matched to a gene; V was cut back by 3 bases and J by 4 bases. The CDR3 has 15 amino acids. Per the germline V gene, CDR1 is MGHRA and CDR2 is YSYEKL.

The gene calls are TRBV9 and TRBJ1-4; 9 bases fit TRBD1. This CDR3 is built from 15 residues. Looked up from germline, CDR1 is SGDLS and CDR2 is YYNGEE. The J segment lost 8 bases and the V segment lost 3 bases, leaving 8 bases of the junction unmatched. The CDR3 is CASSGSGTGSEKLFF. In DNA form, the CDR3 reads TGTGCCAGCAGCGGCTCCGGGACAGGGTCGGAAAAACTGTTTTTT.

This clone appeared once. V and J are TRBV7-2 and TRBJ2-7, with a possible D match to TRBD2 (5 bases). The CDR3 loop spans 16 amino acids. V lost 4 bases and J lost 3, with 19 bases in between. CDR1 SGHTA and CDR2 FQGNSA come from the germline V gene. DNA for the CDR3: TGTGCCAGCAGCTCAAGACGACCCGGGAAGATCTACGAGCAGTACTTC. Translating it yields CASSSRRPGKIYEQYF.

This chain connects TRBV4-2 to TRBJ1-5; no clear D gene. Germline CDR1 is LGHNA and CDR2 is YNFKEQ. The ends were cut back, 0 bases at V and 6 bases at J, with 12 bases in the middle. The CDR3 length is 15 residues. The CDR3 here is CASSQEIGSGQPQHF. Here the CDR3 DNA reads TGTGCCAGCAGCCAAGAAATTGGCTCGGGTCAGCCCCAGCATTTT.

This chain uses TRBV3-1 (or the pseudogene TRBV3-2) with TRBJ1-2, with 11 bases that match TRBD1. The CDR3 sequence is 16 residues long. Per germline, CDR1 LGHDT and CDR2 YNNKEL (reference sequence). J was trimmed by 0 bases and V by 3 bases; bases with no gene match: 3. The CDR3 bases are TGTGCCAGCAGCCATGGGACAGGGGGAACTAACTATGGCTACACCTTC. Encoded protein: CASSHGTGGTNYGYTF.

The chain is built from TRBV5-1 and TRBJ2-3, with TRBD2 matching 7 bases. This CDR3 region has 14 residues. The V gene end was trimmed by 4 bases and the J gene end by 0 bases; junction bases not matched to a gene: 2. The germline V gene has CDR1 SGHRS and CDR2 YFSETQ. The chain's CDR3 is CASSVTSSTDTQYF. The CDR3, as DNA: TGCGCCAGCAGCGTGACTAGCAGCACAGATACGCAGTATTTT.

The V gene is TRBV6-5, the J gene TRBJ1-1; the match to TRBD1 covers 8 bases. The CDR3 runs 13 residues. V was pared by 5 bases and J by 7 bases, with 6 bases of the junction left unmatched. Germline V gene lookup returns CDR1 MNHEY and CDR2 SVGAGI. DNA for the CDR3: TGTGCCAGCAGTAAGGGACAGGAGCTTGAAGCTTTCTTT. This encodes CASSKGQELEAFF.

This chain connects TRBV15 to TRBJ2-1; 13 bases are shared with TRBD2. CDR3 size: 17 residues. J lost 9 bases, V lost 0 bases, and 8 bases had no gene match. The germline gives CDR1 LNHNV, CDR2 YYDKDF (reference sequence). In nucleotides, the CDR3 is TGTGCCACCAGCAGAGACCGTACTAGCGGGGGGGCAGGTGAGCAGTTCTTC. Translation gives CATSRDRTSGGAGEQFF.

The chain links TRBV12-3 or TRBV12-4 to TRBJ2-5; a weak D match, TRBD1 (7 bases). This CDR3 is 13 amino acids long. The ends were cut back, 6 bases at V and 5 bases at J, with 13 bases in the middle. The CDR3 loop reads CASRPPGGETQYF. The CDR3 DNA follows: TGTGCCAGCAGACCCCCAGGGGGGGAGACCCAGTACTTC.

This clone has only one observation. This chain joins TRBV28 and TRBJ2-2; TRBD2 agrees at 7 bases. The CDR3 length is 14 residues. The germline V gene has CDR1 MDHEN and CDR2 SYDVKM. With 11 bases clipped from V and 0 bases from J, the junction kept 6 bases outside the gene matches. CDR3 amino acids: CARAGGTNTGELFF. The CDR3, as DNA: TGTGCCCGAGCCGGGGGGACGAACACCGGGGAGCTGTTTTTT. Full variable domain (outside the CDR3, taken from reference TRBV28 and TRBJ2-2): DVKVTQSSRYLVKRTGEKVFLECVQDMDHENMFWYRQDPGLGLRLIYFSYDVKMKEKGDIPEGYSVSREKKERFSLILESASTNQTSMYLCARAGGTNTGELFFGEGSRLTVL.

V and J are TRBV5-1 and TRBJ1-6; perhaps TRBD1 as D (6 bases). The CDR3 consists of 18 residues. V was pared by 1 base and J by 7 bases, with 21 bases between. Germline lookup yields CDR1 SGHRS and CDR2 YFSETQ. The CDR3 is CASSLREQGQTLNSPLHF. Written as DNA, the CDR3 is TGCGCCAGCAGCTTGAGGGAACAGGGACAAACCTTGAATTCACCCCTCCACTTT.

The CDR3 spells CASSSPGQGGGELFF. DNA for the CDR3: TGTGCCAGCAGCTCTCCCGGACAGGGCGGGGGGGAGCTGTTTTTT. The rearrangement links TRBV7-2 to TRBJ2-2, with 8 nucleotides matching TRBD1. With 4 bases clipped from V and 8 bases from J, the junction kept 9 bases outside the gene matches. CDR1 is SGHTA and CDR2 is FQGNSA in the germline V gene. The CDR3 spans 15 residues.

This chain connects TRBV7-2 to TRBJ2-3; 9 bases are a match to TRBD2. The germline gives CDR1 SGHTA, CDR2 FQGNSA. Trimming took 5 bases from V and 2 from J; bases not matched to a gene: 8. The CDR3 sequence is 16 residues long. The CDR3 reads CASSHRLAGNTDTQYF. The CDR3, as DNA: TGTGCCAGCAGCCATCGGCTAGCGGGGAACACAGATACGCAGTATTTT.

The rearrangement joins TRBV25-1 to TRBJ1-5; D is undetermined. The CDR3 is 15 residues long. Germline loops: CDR1 MGHDK, CDR2 SYGVNS. V shed 1 base and J shed 1 base, with 8 bases lying between them. In DNA, the CDR3 is TGTGCCAGCAGTGAATCGGACTCGAGCAATCAGCCCCAGCATTTT. Translation gives CASSESDSSNQPQHF.

This rearrangement joins TRBV7-6 to TRBJ1-1; 7 nucleotides match TRBD1. This CDR3 has 18 residues. Unmatched junction bases numbered 12, after V lost 0 bases and J lost 2 bases. Germline-derived CDR1 and CDR2 are SGHVS and FNYEAQ. CDR3 loop: CASSLAQDRELLNTEAFF. The CDR3 DNA is TGTGCCAGCAGCTTAGCGCAAGACAGGGAACTCTTAAACACTGAAGCTTTCTTT.

V is TRBV12-3 or TRBV12-4 and J is TRBJ1-6; no firm D call. The V gene lost 7 bases and the J gene lost 7 bases, with 8 bases spanning the gap. The CDR3 is made up of 12 amino acids. The CDR3 DNA sequence: TGTGCCAGCATACGAGGGAATTCACCCCTCCACTTT. Protein sequence: CASIRGNSPLHF.